The sequence of this T cell receptor (beta chain) was determined in a study of T cell repertoires in cytomegalovirus infection. Details on this clonotype: Its specificity is unknown.

From germline, CDR1 is MNHEY and CDR2 SMNVEV (reference sequence). V was clipped by 5 bases and J by 1 base, with 10 bases between them. This CDR3 has 14 residues. TCRdb re-called the reads through MiXCR, storing one row per CDR3 protein. The table lists 110,000 to 150,000 distinct CDR3 sequences, 25% to 35% of them singletons. The starting material was CD8+ T cells from cultured PBMCs, obtained from culture after CMV antigen stimulation. This sequence was found in a human donor in good health (CMV status not recorded). Some clones in this sample may be carry-over from other donors' samples. The genes are TRBV27 and TRBJ2-3; TRBD2 might be the D (5 bases). The CDR3 sequence is CASSPLRGTDTQYF. The CDR3 DNA reads TGTGCCAGCAGTCCCCTGAGGGGCACAGATACGCAGTATTTT.